The clone carrying this TCR beta chain was recorded a few times. As yet, its antigen is unknown. The sample is drawn from a study of T cells after yellow fever vaccination. Looking at the study overall: The SMART-Seq v4 Ultra Low Input method served to prepare the low-cell-number fractions. General observations from the study: FACS-sorted repertoires might harbor abundant contaminating clonotypes from the bulk population.

This CDR3 has 18 residues. The V gene's germline CDR1 is SGHVS and CDR2 FQNEAQ. V dropped 1 base and J dropped 10; count of bases not matched to a gene: 15. TCRdb re-derived calls from the 5' RACE reads in MiXCR, one entry per CDR3 protein. This table holds 610,000 or so distinct CDR3 sequences, approximately 13% found once. Sequenced material: PBMCs, taken on the day of the yellow fever booster vaccination. This clonotype originated in a man aged 30 to 45 who received the YFV17D yellow fever vaccine. J is TRBJ2-1 and V is TRBV7-8, with 11 bases lining up with TRBD2. The CDR3 nucleotides are TGTGCCAGCAGCTTAGGGCCCTTAGGCCTACTAGCGGGAGACGAGCAGTTCTTC. Translated: CASSLGPLGLLAGDEQFF.